These T cell receptor beta chains were read from a single sample in a study of graft-versus-host responses after intestinal transplantation. Here immunoSEQ multiplex PCR was the method, and the copy in TCRdb shows in-frame clones only, minus some. Among roughly 9,400 clones listed, approximately 33% were seen once. This material consisted of alloreactive CD4+ T cells from a mixed lymphocyte reaction culture, taken before intestinal transplant. Receptors were obtained from a human patient who received an intestinal transplant. CDR3s include the opening cysteine and the closing phenylalanine or tryptophan. The D gene is left open where the match is weak. Expanded clones are given a class, and other clones once, few, many or no size at all.

few	TRBD1	TRBJ2-2	TRBV29-1	TGCAGCGCAACACTCGGACAGGGAGTTGCCGGGGAGCTGTTTTTT	CSATLGQGVAGELFF
.	.	TRBJ2-7	TRBV15	TGTGCCACCAGCAGAGATCCGGGGTACCTCTACGAGCAGTACTTC	CATSRDPGYLYEQYF
few	.	TRBJ2-5	TRBV2	TGTGCCAGCTCCCCCCTCCAGACCCAGTACTTC	CASSPLQTQYF
.	TRBD1	TRBJ2-3	TRBV6-6	TGTGCCAGCAGTTGGGGGCAGGGGGCAACAGATACGCAGTATTTT	CASSWGQGATDTQYF
medium-sized	.	TRBJ2-7	TRBV6-6	TGTGCCAGCAGTTACGGGACAACCTACGAGCAGTACTTC	CASSYGTTYEQYF
few	.	TRBJ2-7	TRBV18	TGTGCCAGCTCACCTTTACAGGGTGGCGAGCAGTACTTC	CASSPLQGGEQYF
.	TRBD2	TRBJ2-3	TRBV2	TGTGCCATAGGGGGGCAGCTAGCGGGGGGCGATAGCACAGATACGCAGTATTTT	CAIGGQLAGGDSTDTQYF
few	.	TRBJ2-5	TRBV9	TGTGCCAGCAGCGTAGGGCATCCCTACCAAGAGACCCAGTACTTC	CASSVGHPYQETQYF
few	.	TRBJ2-1	TRBV29-1	TGCAGCGCCGTGGCCTCAGGCCTTTACAATGAGCAGTTCTTC	CSAVASGLYNEQFF
once	.	TRBJ1-2	TRBV5-4	TGTGCCAGCAGGGGACCGGACAGTCTTGGCTACACCTTC	CASRGPDSLGYTF
.	.	TRBJ2-2	TRBV21-1	TGTGCCAGCAGCATCGACAGGGGTCAAGGGGACACCGGGGAGCTGTTTTTT	CASSIDRGQGDTGELFF
.	.	TRBJ1-4	TRBV2	TGTGCCAGCAGGGGCCTCTCCGAAAAACTGTTTTTT	CASRGLSEKLFF
medium-sized	.	TRBJ1-4	TRBV5-1	TGCGCCAGCAGTGACAGACCTAATGAAAAACTGTTTTTT	CASSDRPNEKLFF
.	.	TRBJ2-7	TRBV6-6	TGTGCCAGCAGTTACCGCGGCGAGCAGTACTTC	CASSYRGEQYF
.	.	TRBJ2-1	TRBV7-8	TGTGCCAGCAGCTTAGGTCCCGGCAGGGTTCTATCCTACAATGAGCAGTTCTTC	CASSLGPGRVLSYNEQFF
.	TRBD1	TRBJ2-3	TRBV7-2	TGTGCCAGCAGCCTTGGGACAGGGTGGACAGATACGCAGTATTTT	CASSLGTGWTDTQYF
.	.	TRBJ2-1	TRBV6-1	TGTGCCAGCAGCTCCAGCTCCTACAATGAGCAGTTCTTC	CASSSSSYNEQFF
few	TRBD2	TRBJ2-1	TRBV5-1	TGCGCCAGCAGCTTTCGTGCGGGGACTAGCGGTAACAATGAGCAGTTCTTC	CASSFRAGTSGNNEQFF
.	.	TRBJ2-5	TRBV28	TGTGCCAGCAGTTTTCGGGAGACCCAGTACTTC	CASSFRETQYF
.	TRBD1	TRBJ1-1	TRBV5-1	TGCGCCAGCAGCTCCGGACAGGGTGGCACTGAAGCTTTCTTT	CASSSGQGGTEAFF
.	TRBD1	TRBJ2-1	TRBV15	TGTGCCACCAGCAGAGTAGCAACAGGGGAAGGGCAGTTCTTC	CATSRVATGEGQFF
.	.	TRBJ2-7	TRBV5-1	TGCGCCAGCAGCTTGGGCGGGGATCTCTCTTCCTACGAGCAGTACTTC	CASSLGGDLSSYEQYF
.	.	TRBJ2-1	TRBV19	TGTGCCAGTAGTATCACCTCCACGAGCTCCTACAATGAGCAGTTCTTC	CASSITSTSSYNEQFF
.	.	TRBJ2-1	TRBV10-3	TGTGCCATCAGTGAACTAGAACTCCACGATGAGCAGTTCTTC	CAISELELHDEQFF
.	TRBD1	TRBJ2-1	TRBV2	TGTGCCAGCACTGGGGAAGGGACAGGTCAATTCTTC	CASTGEGTGQFF
.	TRBD1	TRBJ1-1	TRBV7-8	TGTGCCAGCAGCCCTAGTCGACAGGGGGCCAGGACTGAAGCTTTCTTT	CASSPSRQGARTEAFF
.	TRBD1	TRBJ1-4	TRBV5-1	TGCGCCAGCAGCTTGGAACTGCGGGACAGGGTTTTCAGAGGGGAAAAACTGTTTTTT	CASSLELRDRVFRGEKLFF
.	TRBD2	TRBJ2-3	TRBV11-3	TGTGCCAGCAGCTTAGACGGGAGGGCCGGAGATACGCAGTATTTT	CASSLDGRAGDTQYF
few	TRBD2	TRBJ2-3	TRBV5-1	TGCGCCAGCAGCTTAAGCGGGGGAGCAGATACGCAGTATTTT	CASSLSGGADTQYF
medium-sized	.	TRBJ2-1	TRBV10-2	TGCGCCAGCAGTGAGTGGGCGAGGGATGAGCAGTTCTTC	CASSEWARDEQFF
.	TRBD2	TRBJ2-7	TRBV10-2	TGCGCCAGCAGGACCGGGACTAGCGGTTTCTCCTACGAGCAGTACTTC	CASRTGTSGFSYEQYF
.	.	TRBJ2-3	TRBV27	TGTGCCAGCAGACGCACAGGGACGGATACGCAGTATTTT	CASRRTGTDTQYF
.	.	TRBJ2-3	TRBV6-5	TGTGCCACCAACCGACTCAGACGCACAGATACGCAGTATTTT	CATNRLRRTDTQYF
few	.	TRBJ1-4	TRBV28	TGTGCCAGCAGTTTCCGGGAAAAACTGTTTTTT	CASSFREKLFF
.	.	TRBJ2-1	TRBV2	TGTGCCAGCAGCGTAGAGGGCTCCTCCTACAATGAGCAGTTCTTC	CASSVEGSSYNEQFF
once	.	TRBJ2-7	TRBV7-8	TGTGCCAGCAGCTTTAGGACTGCCTTCGGCCACGAGCAGTACTTC	CASSFRTAFGHEQYF
.	.	TRBJ1-2	TRBV27	TGTGCCAGCAGTTTTAACCAACAGGCGTCCGGAGGGGGCTACACCTTC	CASSFNQQASGGGYTF
few	.	TRBJ2-5	TRBV5-1	TGCGCCAGCAGCTTCGGAGGGTTCCAAGAGACCCAGTACTTC	CASSFGGFQETQYF
.	TRBD1	TRBJ2-7	TRBV7-7	TGTGCTAGCAGCAATCCGGGACAGGGGTGCAATGGGTATAACAACGAGCAGTACTTC	CASSNPGQGCNGYNNEQYF
.	TRBD2	TRBJ2-5	TRBV11-2	TGTGCCAGCAGCTTTGGCGGGGGGGCGGAGACCCAGTACTTC	CASSFGGGAETQYF
.	.	TRBJ2-3	TRBV28	TGTGCCAGCAGTTCCCGACACAGGGGGGGGGCCCCAGATACGCAGTATTTT	CASSSRHRGGAPDTQYF
few	.	TRBJ1-6	TRBV6-5	TGTGCCAGCAGTTACTCATCGGTCCTTAATTCACCCCTCCACTTT	CASSYSSVLNSPLHF
.	TRBD1	TRBJ2-7	TRBV7-6	TGTGCCAGCAGCTCCCAACAGGGGGATTTTTACGAGCAGTACTTC	CASSSQQGDFYEQYF
.	.	TRBJ1-1	TRBV5-1	TGCGCCAGCGGGGGGGCAGGGAACACTGAAGCTTTCTTT	CASGGAGNTEAFF
medium-sized	.	TRBJ2-7	TRBV6-5	TGTGCCAGCAGTGGTCCTCCTACCTACGAGCAGTACTTC	CASSGPPTYEQYF
few	TRBD1	TRBJ1-5	TRBV7-2	TGTGCCAGCAGCTTAGCGAGGGGGCGCGGCAATCAGCCCCAGCATTTT	CASSLARGRGNQPQHF
.	TRBD2	TRBJ2-3	TRBV11-2	TGTGCCAGCAGCTTAAGGGCCCTAGCGGGGGGAGATACGCAGTATTTT	CASSLRALAGGDTQYF
few	.	TRBJ1-3	TRBV30	TGTGCCTGGAGTGTACTGTCGTGGGGAAACACCATATATTTT	CAWSVLSWGNTIYF
.	.	TRBJ2-1	TRBV28	TGTGCCAGCAGTTTAGGTGGGCACAAGGACAATGAGCAGTTCTTC	CASSLGGHKDNEQFF
medium-sized	.	TRBJ2-1	TRBV2	TGTGCCAGCAGTGATCCTGGCCCCTACAATGAGCAGTTCTTC	CASSDPGPYNEQFF
.	TRBD1	TRBJ1-2	TRBV15	TGTGCCACCAGCAGAGATGCCGGACAGGGGAACTATGGCTACACCTTC	CATSRDAGQGNYGYTF
.	TRBD1	TRBJ1-4	TRBV11-2	TGTGCCAGCAGCGTGGGACAGGGCGCTGAAAAACTGTTTTTT	CASSVGQGAEKLFF
few	TRBD1	TRBJ2-7	TRBV6-5	TGTGCCAGCACGGGGCTCTACAGGGGCTCTTACGAGCAGTACTTC	CASTGLYRGSYEQYF
.	.	TRBJ1-1	TRBV18	TGTGCCAGCTCACCCTTGACAGTCTCTGAAGCTTTCTTT	CASSPLTVSEAFF
.	TRBD1	TRBJ2-7	TRBV27	TGTGCCAGCAGTCCTCGGACAGGCTACGAGCAGTACTTC	CASSPRTGYEQYF